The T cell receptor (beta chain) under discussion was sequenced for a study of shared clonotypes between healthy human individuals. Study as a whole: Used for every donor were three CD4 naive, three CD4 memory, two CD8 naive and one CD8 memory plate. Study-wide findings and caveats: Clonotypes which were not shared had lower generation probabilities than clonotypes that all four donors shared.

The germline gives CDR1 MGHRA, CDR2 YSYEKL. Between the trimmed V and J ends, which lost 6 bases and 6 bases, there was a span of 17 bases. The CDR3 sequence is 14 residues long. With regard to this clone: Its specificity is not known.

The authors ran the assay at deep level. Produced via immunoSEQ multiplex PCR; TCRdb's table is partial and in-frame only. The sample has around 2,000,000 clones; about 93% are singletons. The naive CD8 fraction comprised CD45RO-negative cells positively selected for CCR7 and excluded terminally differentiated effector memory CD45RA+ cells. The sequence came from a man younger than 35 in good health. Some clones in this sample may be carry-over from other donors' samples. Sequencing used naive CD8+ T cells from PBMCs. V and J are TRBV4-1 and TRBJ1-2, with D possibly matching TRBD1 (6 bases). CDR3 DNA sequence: TGCGCCAGCAGGGCGGTCGTCGGGACACATGGCTACACCTTC. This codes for CASRAVVGTHGYTF.